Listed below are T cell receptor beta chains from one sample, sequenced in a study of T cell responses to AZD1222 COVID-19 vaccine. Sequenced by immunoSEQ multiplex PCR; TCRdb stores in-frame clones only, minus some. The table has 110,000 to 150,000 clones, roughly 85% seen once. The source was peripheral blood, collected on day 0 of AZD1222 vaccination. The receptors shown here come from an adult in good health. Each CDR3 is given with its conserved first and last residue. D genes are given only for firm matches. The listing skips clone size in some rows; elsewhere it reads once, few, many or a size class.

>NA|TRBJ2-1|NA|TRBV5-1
TGCGCCAGCAGCTTGGTGGACGGGGCGAATGAGCAGTTCTTC
CASSLVDGANEQFF
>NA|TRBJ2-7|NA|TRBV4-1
TGCGCCAGCAGCCAAGGCAGGGCCTCCAGCGGCAAGCAGTACTTC
CASSQGRASSGKQYF
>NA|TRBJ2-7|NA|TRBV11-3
TGTGCCAGCAGCCCTCCGGGCTCCTACGAGCAGTACTTC
CASSPPGSYEQYF
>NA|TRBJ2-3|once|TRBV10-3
TGTGCCATCAGTGAGCCGGGCCGCACAGATACGCAGTATTTT
CAISEPGRTDTQYF
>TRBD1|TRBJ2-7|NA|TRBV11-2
TGTGCCAGCAGCTTAGTCGGGCAGGGGGCCTACGAGCAGTACTTC
CASSLVGQGAYEQYF
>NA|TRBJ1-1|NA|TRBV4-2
TGTGCCAGCAGCCAAGAAGGACTCGAAGCTTTCTTT
CASSQEGLEAFF
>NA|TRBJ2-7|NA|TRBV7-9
TGTGCCAGCAGCTTAGCCCCCGGACTCCGTGTGGTTCACGAGCAGTACTTC
CASSLAPGLRVVHEQYF
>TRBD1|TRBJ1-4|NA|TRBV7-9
TGTGCCAGCAGCCAAAACAGGGGGGCTAATGAAAAACTGTTTTTT
CASSQNRGANEKLFF
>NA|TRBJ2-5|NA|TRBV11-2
TGTGCCAGCCGTCAACAAGGTGGGCGCAATCAAGAGACCCAGTACTTC
CASRQQGGRNQETQYF
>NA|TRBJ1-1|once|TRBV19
TGTGCCAGTAGGGTCACGAACACTGAAGCTTTCTTT
CASRVTNTEAFF
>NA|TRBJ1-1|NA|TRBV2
TGTGCCAGCAGTGGACTGTTGAACACTGAAGCTTTCTTT
CASSGLLNTEAFF
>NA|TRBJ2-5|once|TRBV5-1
TGCGCCAGCAGCCGCTCTAGCGTGCAAGAGACCCAGTACTTC
CASSRSSVQETQYF
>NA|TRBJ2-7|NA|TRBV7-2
TGTGCCAGCAGCTTAGCGGGGGGAAACGAGCAGTACTTC
CASSLAGGNEQYF
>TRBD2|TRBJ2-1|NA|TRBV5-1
TGCGCCAGCAGCTTGATCAGCGGGAGGGCCAGGAATGAGCAGTTCTTC
CASSLISGRARNEQFF
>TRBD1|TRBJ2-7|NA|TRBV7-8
TGTGCCAGCAGCTCCTCAGGGGGAAGGGGCTACGAGCAGTACTTC
CASSSSGGRGYEQYF
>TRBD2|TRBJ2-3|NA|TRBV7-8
TGTGCCAGCAGCTCTAGCGGGAGCGGAGATACGCAGTATTTT
CASSSSGSGDTQYF
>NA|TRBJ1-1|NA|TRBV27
TGTGCCAGCATTGGGGGGCGAACTGAAGCTTTCTTT
CASIGGRTEAFF
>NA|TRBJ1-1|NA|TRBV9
TGTGCCAGCAGCGCCCCCGGGACACTTTACACTGAAGCTTTCTTT
CASSAPGTLYTEAFF
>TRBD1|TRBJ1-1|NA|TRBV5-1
TGCGCCAGCAGCTTGGTGGGGACAGCTGGCACTGAAGCTTTCTTT
CASSLVGTAGTEAFF
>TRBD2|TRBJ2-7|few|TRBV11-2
TGTGCCAGCAGCCCTCTAGCGGGAGGGCTGGAGCAGTACTTC
CASSPLAGGLEQYF
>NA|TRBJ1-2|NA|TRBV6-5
TGTGCCGGAACCGGGGGCGGCTATGGCTACACCTTC
CAGTGGGYGYTF
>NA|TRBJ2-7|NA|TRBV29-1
TGCAGCGTCGACCGGGACAACTCCTACGAGCAGTACTTC
CSVDRDNSYEQYF
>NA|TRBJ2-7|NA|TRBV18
TGTGCCAGCTCACCCAGGGCCTCCGCCTACGAGCAGTACTTC
CASSPRASAYEQYF
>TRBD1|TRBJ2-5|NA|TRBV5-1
TGCGCCAGCAGCTTGAGTTCAGGGGGCTTGGAAGAGACCCAGTACTTC
CASSLSSGGLEETQYF
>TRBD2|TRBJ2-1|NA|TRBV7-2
TGTGCCAGCAAAGCGGGACTAGCGGGATTTTATGAGCAGTTCTTC
CASKAGLAGFYEQFF
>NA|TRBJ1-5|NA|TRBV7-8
TGTGCCAGCAGCTTAGTCGGGAATAGCAATCAGCCCCAGCATTTT
CASSLVGNSNQPQHF
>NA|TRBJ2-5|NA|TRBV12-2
TGTGCAAGTCGCCCACGGACAGGGGAGACCCAGTACTTC
CASRPRTGETQYF
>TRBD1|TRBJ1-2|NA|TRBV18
TGTGCCAGCTCACCAAACTTGGGGACAGCTAACTATGGCTACACCTTC
CASSPNLGTANYGYTF
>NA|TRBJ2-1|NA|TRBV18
TGTGCCAGCTCACCACTGAGCGTCAGTGAGCAGTTCTTC
CASSPLSVSEQFF
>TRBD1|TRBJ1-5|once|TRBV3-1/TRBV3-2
TGTGCCAGCAGCCCACCTTACGACAGGGGGCTGTATAGCAATCAGCCCCAGCATTTT
CASSPPYDRGLYSNQPQHF
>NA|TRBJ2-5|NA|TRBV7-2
TGTGCCAGCAGCCCAGGACTAAAGGAAGAGACCCAGTACTTC
CASSPGLKEETQYF
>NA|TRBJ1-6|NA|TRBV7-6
TGTGCCAGCAGCCGTTCCTTTCTGGACAGTAATTCACCCCTCCACTTT
CASSRSFLDSNSPLHF
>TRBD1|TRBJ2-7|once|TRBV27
TGTGCCAGCAGTTACGCCGGGACAGGGAAAGTCGAGCAGTACTTC
CASSYAGTGKVEQYF
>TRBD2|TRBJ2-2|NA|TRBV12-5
TGTGCTAGTGGTCCCGGGGGGGCGCGGAGCGGGGAGCTGTTTTTT
CASGPGGARSGELFF
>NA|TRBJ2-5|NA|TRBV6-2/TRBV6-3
TGTGCCAGCAGTTACAGGATCGGTGGCGGAAACCCTAAGGAGACCCAGTACTTC
CASSYRIGGGNPKETQYF
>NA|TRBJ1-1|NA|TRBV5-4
TGTGCCAGCAGCTTTGGAGGGGGTTTTGAAGCTTTCTTT
CASSFGGGFEAFF
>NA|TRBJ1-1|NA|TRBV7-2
TGTGCCAGCAGCTTTGTTGGGACTGAAGCTTTCTTT
CASSFVGTEAFF
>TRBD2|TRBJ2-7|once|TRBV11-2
TGTGCCAGCAGCCCCCCCGCGGGGGGGCCTTACGAGCAGTACTTC
CASSPPAGGPYEQYF
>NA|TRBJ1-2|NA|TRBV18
TGTGCCAGCTCACGTGACGGAGCTAACTATGGCTACACCTTC
CASSRDGANYGYTF
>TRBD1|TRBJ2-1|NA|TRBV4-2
TGTGCCAGCAGCCAAGTTTCGAGGACAGGATTTTACAATGAGCAGTTCTTC
CASSQVSRTGFYNEQFF
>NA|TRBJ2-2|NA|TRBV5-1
TGCGCCAGCAGGGTTACAGGCGGGGACACCGGGGAGCTGTTTTTT
CASRVTGGDTGELFF
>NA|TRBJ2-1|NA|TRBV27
TGTGCCAGCAGGACCAACCCCTCCTACAATGAGCAGTTCTTC
CASRTNPSYNEQFF
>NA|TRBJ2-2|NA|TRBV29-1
TGCAGCCCCTGCCCCGGGGAGCTGTTTTTT
CSPCPGELFF
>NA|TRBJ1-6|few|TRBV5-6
TGTGCCAGCAGCACCAGGGTGTCGGATTCACCCCTCCACTTT
CASSTRVSDSPLHF
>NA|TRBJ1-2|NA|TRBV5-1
TGCGCCAGCAGCTTGGTGGGTGACTATGGCTACACCTTC
CASSLVGDYGYTF
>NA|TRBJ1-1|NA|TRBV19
TGTGCCAGTAATGGTCAGAAGAACACTGAAGCTTTCTTT
CASNGQKNTEAFF
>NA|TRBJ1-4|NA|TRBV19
TGTGCCAGTAACTGGGGGACTAATGAAAAACTGTTTTTT
CASNWGTNEKLFF
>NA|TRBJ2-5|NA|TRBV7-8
TGTGCCAGCAGCTTAGAGATAGTAGAGACCCAGTACTTC
CASSLEIVETQYF
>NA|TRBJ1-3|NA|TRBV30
TGTGCCTGGTATAACCCAGGGGACTCTGGAAACACCATATATTTT
CAWYNPGDSGNTIYF
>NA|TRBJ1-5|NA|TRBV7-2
TGTGCCAGCAGTCGTGAAGGGCAGCGGCAGCCCCAGCATTTT
CASSREGQRQPQHF